The 18 T cell receptor beta chains below all came from one sample that was sequenced in a study of technical replicates of blood from several donors. Some clones are missing from TCRdb's copy, which holds only in-frame ones; the method was immunoSEQ multiplex PCR. Of more than 90,000 clones in the sample, approximately 96% were seen once. Sequencing used T cells isolated from PBMCs. The receptors shown here come from a human donor in good health.

The V and J genes are TRBV9 and TRBJ2-7; 16 positions agree with TRBD2. J lost 5 bases, V lost 3 bases, and 8 bases had no gene match. Germline lookup yields CDR1 SGDLS and CDR2 YYNGEE. The CDR3 contains 17 residues. CDR3 in DNA: TGTGCCAGCAGCGGAGGGACTAGCGGGAGGGCCGTTCACGAGCAGTACTTC. Translation: CASSGGTSGRAVHEQYF.

This clone has only one observation. The chain employs TRBV29-1 and TRBJ2-3, with D hard to call. Deletions cut 8 bases from V and 0 bases from J, with 24 bases between. This CDR3 is 17 amino acids long. Germline CDR1 is SQVTM and CDR2 is ANQGSEA. The CDR3 loop reads CSPRGGDHPPSTDTQYF. Written as DNA, the CDR3 is TGCAGCCCCCGCGGCGGCGATCATCCTCCTAGCACAGATACGCAGTATTTT.

CDR3 nucleotide sequence: TGTGCCAGCAGTGAGCGCGCTTCCGGGGAGCTGTTTTTT. It translates to CASSERASGELFF. This sequence joins TRBV6-1 and TRBJ2-2; D is ambiguous. Trimming took 3 bases from V and 6 from J, leaving 8 bases between them. This CDR3 is 13 amino acids long. In germline, CDR1 is MNHNS, CDR2 SASEGT.

CDR3 amino acids: CASSLGRRETQYF. CDR3 nucleotides: TGTGCCAGCAGCTTGGGGCGGCGAGAGACCCAGTACTTC. The V and J genes are TRBV5-6 and TRBJ2-5; D gene unclear. The CDR3 is 13 residues long. Germline V gives CDR1 SGHDT, CDR2 YYEEEE. The V end lost 0 bases, the J end lost 4 bases, and 7 bases lay between the germline ends.

The V call is TRBV7-8, the J call TRBJ2-7, with TRBD2 as a possible D gene (6 bases). There are 18 residues in the CDR3. Germline V gene sequence: CDR1 SGHVS, CDR2 FQNEAQ. V was shortened by 1 base and J by 0 bases, with 19 bases between the two germline ends. CDR3 DNA sequence: TGTGCCAGCAGCTTAGACCTCGGGGGAGCGGCTCCCTCCTACGAGCAGTACTTC. Translating gives CASSLDLGGAAPSYEQYF. Filled out from reference TRBV7-8 and TRBJ2-7, the complete variable domain reads GAGVSQSPRYKVAKRGQDVALRCDPISGHVSLFWYQQALGQGPEFLTYFQNEAQLDKSGLPSDRFFAERPEGSVSTLKIQRTQQEDSAVYLCASSLDLGGAAPSYEQYFGPGTRLTVT.

V and J are TRBV7-9 and TRBJ1-1; the D gene is possibly TRBD1 (6 bases). Germline V gene sequence: CDR1 SEHNR, CDR2 FQNEAQ (reference sequence). CDR3 length equals 15 residues. V was clipped by 7 bases and J by 3 bases, with 18 bases between them. The CDR3 loop is CASTTPDRRDTEAFF. DNA of the CDR3: TGTGCCAGCACCACCCCGGACAGACGAGACACTGAAGCTTTCTTT.

The chain employs TRBV9 and TRBJ1-6; D is possibly TRBD1 (5 bases). The CDR3 consists of 17 residues. V lost 4 bases and J lost 10, with 24 bases in between. Germline CDR1 SGDLS, CDR2 YYNGEE. As DNA, the CDR3 is TGTGCCAGCAGCCCCACCGGGGGAGGTTCTTTTGAATCACCCCTCCACTTT. Its protein product is CASSPTGGGSFESPLHF.

J is TRBJ1-1 and V is TRBV5-4, with D unclear. V dropped 4 bases and J dropped 5 bases, with 12 bases sitting between them. This CDR3 is built from 13 residues. Per the germline V gene, CDR1 is SGHNT and CDR2 is YYREEE (reference sequence). The CDR3 protein is CASSPRSGTEAFF. DNA for the CDR3: TGTGCCAGCAGCCCCCGGAGTGGGACTGAAGCTTTCTTT.

The chain recombines TRBV9 with TRBJ2-2; TRBD2 matches at 7 bases. From germline, CDR1 is SGDLS and CDR2 YYNGEE. J lost 7 bases, V lost 0 bases, and 6 bases had no gene match. This CDR3 contains 15 residues. CDR3 DNA sequence: TGTGCCAGCAGCGTAGGGAGCGGGACGATCGGGGAGCTGTTTTTT. This codes for CASSVGSGTIGELFF.

The chain couples TRBV18 to TRBJ1-1; tentatively, D is TRBD1 (5 bases). The CDR3 has 15 residues. Germline values: CDR1 KGHSH, CDR2 LQKENI. Between the trimmed V and J ends, which lost 3 bases and 3 bases, there was a span of 14 bases. CDR3 sequence: CASSPTGTPDTEAFF. The DNA of the CDR3 is TGTGCCAGCTCACCGACCGGGACTCCGGACACTGAAGCTTTCTTT.

The V and J genes are TRBV27 and TRBJ2-6, with D uncertain. CDR1 is MNHEY and CDR2 is SMNVEV in the germline V gene (reference sequence). The CDR3 length is 13 residues. The V and J ends lost 7 bases and 3 bases respectively, with 7 bases between them. The CDR3 region has the DNA TGTGCCAGCACCCCAGGTGGGGCCAACGTCCTGACTTTC. It translates to CASTPGGANVLTF.

The chain links TRBV29-1 to TRBJ1-2; D uncertain. CDR3 length: 15 residues. Germline V gene data show CDR1 as SQVTM and CDR2 as ANQGSEA. V dropped 6 bases and J dropped 6 bases, with 23 bases sitting between them. CDR3 nucleotide sequence: TGCAGCGTCACGTCCAGCCCCTCGGGGAGGAATGGCTACACCTTC. Translation: CSVTSSPSGRNGYTF.

This sequence joins TRBV5-4 and TRBJ2-1, with 8 nucleotides matching TRBD2. Germline CDR1 and CDR2: SGHNT and YYREEE (reference sequence). The trim removed 8 bases at V and 7 bases at J, leaving 8 bases unmatched. CDR3 length equals 13 residues. This chain's CDR3 is CARSTGGVNEQFF. In DNA form, the CDR3 reads TGTGCCAGGAGCACGGGGGGGGTAAATGAGCAGTTCTTC.

This chain links TRBV19 with TRBJ2-1, with 11 bases identical to TRBD1. This CDR3 comprises 13 residues. Unmatched junction bases numbered 5, after V lost 9 bases and J lost 7 bases. Germline-derived CDR1 and CDR2 are LNHDA and SQIVND (reference sequence). The CDR3 loop reads CASCGQGANEQFF. CDR3 coding DNA: TGTGCCAGCTGCGGACAGGGGGCGAATGAGCAGTTCTTC.

The CDR3 region has the DNA TGTGCCAGTAGTCAGGGACAGTATCAGCCCCAGCATTTT. Translating gives CASSQGQYQPQHF. This sequence joins TRBV19 and TRBJ1-5, with 7 positions matching TRBD1. Germline CDR1 LNHDA, CDR2 SQIVND (reference sequence). The CDR3 is 13 residues long. Trimming took 5 bases from V and 5 from J; bases not matched to a gene: 3.

Here the CDR3 reads CASSATSGRVYNEQFF. Written as DNA, the CDR3 is TGTGCCAGCAGTGCGACTAGCGGGAGGGTATACAATGAGCAGTTCTTC. The genes are TRBV25-1 and TRBJ2-1; 14 nucleotides align to TRBD2. With V trimmed by 4 bases and J by 4 bases, 3 bases remained unmatched. Germline V CDR1 and CDR2: MGHDK, SYGVNS. The CDR3 length is 16 residues. The whole variable domain, remainder taken from reference TRBV25-1 and TRBJ2-1, is EADIYQTPRYLVIGTGKKITLECSQTMGHDKMYWYQQDPGMELHLIHYSYGVNSTEKGDLSSESTVSRIRTEHFPLTLESARPSHTSQYLCASSATSGRVYNEQFFGPGTRLTVL.

V is TRBV11-2 and J is TRBJ1-5; 10 nucleotides align to TRBD1. The junction had 2 bases not matched to a gene; V was cut back by 3 bases and J by 6 bases. The CDR3 runs to 14 residues. The germline V gene encodes CDR1 SGHAT and CDR2 FQNNGV. The CDR3 DNA reads as TGTGCCAGCAGCTTGGGACAGGGGTTTCAGCCCCAGCATTTT. This sequence encodes CASSLGQGFQPQHF. Combining the CDR3 with reference TRBV11-2 and TRBJ1-5 gives the whole variable domain EAGVAQSPRYKIIEKRQSVAFWCNPISGHATLYWYQQILGQGPKLLIQFQNNGVVDDSQLPKDRFSAERLKGVDSTLKIQPAKLEDSAVYLCASSLGQGFQPQHFGDGTRLSIL.

In its sample, this clone was seen once. This chain connects TRBV9 to TRBJ2-1; D is perhaps TRBD1 (7 bases). Germline lookup yields CDR1 SGDLS and CDR2 YYNGEE. The CDR3 has 13 amino acids. The V and J ends lost 4 bases and 8 bases respectively, with 13 bases between them. The CDR3 DNA follows: TGTGCCAGCAGCCCCCGCAGGGGGGATGAGCAGTTCTTC. It translates to CASSPRRGDEQFF. Complete variable domain (other parts from reference TRBV9 and TRBJ2-1): DSGVTQTPKHLITATGQRVTLRCSPRSGDLSVYWYQQSLDQGLQFLIQYYNGEERAKGNILERFSAQQFPDLHSELNLSSLELGDSALYFCASSPRRGDEQFFGPGTRLTVL.